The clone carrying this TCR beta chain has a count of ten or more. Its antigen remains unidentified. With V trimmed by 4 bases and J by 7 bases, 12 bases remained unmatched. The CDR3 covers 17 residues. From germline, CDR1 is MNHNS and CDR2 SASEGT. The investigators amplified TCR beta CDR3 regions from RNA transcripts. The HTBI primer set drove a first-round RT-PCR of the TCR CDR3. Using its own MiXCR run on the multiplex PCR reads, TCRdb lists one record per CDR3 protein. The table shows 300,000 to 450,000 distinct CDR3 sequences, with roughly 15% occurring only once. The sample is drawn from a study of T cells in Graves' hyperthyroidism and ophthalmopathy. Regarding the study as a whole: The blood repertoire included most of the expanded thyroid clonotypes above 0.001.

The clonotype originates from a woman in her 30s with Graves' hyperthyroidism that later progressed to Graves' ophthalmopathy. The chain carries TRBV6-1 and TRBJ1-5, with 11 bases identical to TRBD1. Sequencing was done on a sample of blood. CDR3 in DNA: TGTGCCAGCAGTGCCCATCTGGACAGGGGGCTTCACCAGCCCCAGCATTTT. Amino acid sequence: CASSAHLDRGLHQPQHF.